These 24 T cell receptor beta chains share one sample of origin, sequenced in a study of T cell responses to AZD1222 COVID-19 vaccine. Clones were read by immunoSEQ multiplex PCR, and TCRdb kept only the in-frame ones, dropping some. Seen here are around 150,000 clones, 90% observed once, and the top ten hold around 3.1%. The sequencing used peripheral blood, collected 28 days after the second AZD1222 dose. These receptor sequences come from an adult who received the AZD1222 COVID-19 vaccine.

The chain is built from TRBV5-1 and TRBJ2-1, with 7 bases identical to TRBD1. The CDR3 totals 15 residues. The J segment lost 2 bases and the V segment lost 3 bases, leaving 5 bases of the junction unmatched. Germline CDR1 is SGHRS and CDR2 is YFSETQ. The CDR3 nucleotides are TGCGCCAGCAGCTCTGGGACAGAAGCCTACAATGAGCAGTTCTTC. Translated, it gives CASSSGTEAYNEQFF.

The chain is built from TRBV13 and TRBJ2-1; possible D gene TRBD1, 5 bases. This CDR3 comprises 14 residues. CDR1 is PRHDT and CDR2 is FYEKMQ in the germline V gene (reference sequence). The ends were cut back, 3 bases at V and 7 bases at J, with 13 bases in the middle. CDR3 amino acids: CASSLGQGDNEQFF. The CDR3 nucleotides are TGTGCCAGCAGCTTGGGCCAGGGCGATAATGAGCAGTTCTTC. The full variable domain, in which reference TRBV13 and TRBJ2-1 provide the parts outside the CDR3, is AAGVIQSPRHLIKEKRETATLKCYPIPRHDTVYWYQQGPGQDPQFLISFYEKMQSDKGSIPDRFSAQQFSDYHSELNMSSLELGDSALYFCASSLGQGDNEQFFGPGTRLTVL.

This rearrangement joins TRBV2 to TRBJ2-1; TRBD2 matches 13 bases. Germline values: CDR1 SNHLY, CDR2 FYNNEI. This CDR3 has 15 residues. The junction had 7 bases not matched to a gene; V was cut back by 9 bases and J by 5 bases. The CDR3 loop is CASGGTSGNHNEQFF. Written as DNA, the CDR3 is TGTGCCAGTGGGGGGACTAGCGGGAACCACAATGAGCAGTTCTTC.

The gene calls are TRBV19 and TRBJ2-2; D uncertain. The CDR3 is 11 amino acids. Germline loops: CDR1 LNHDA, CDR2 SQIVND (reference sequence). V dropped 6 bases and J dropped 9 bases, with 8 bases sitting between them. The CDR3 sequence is CASSSPRELFF. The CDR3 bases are TGTGCCAGTAGCTCGCCTCGGGAGCTGTTTTTT. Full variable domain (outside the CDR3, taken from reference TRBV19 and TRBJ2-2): DGGITQSPKYLFRKEGQNVTLSCEQNLNHDAMYWYRQDPGQGLRLIYYSQIVNDFQKGDIAEGYSVSREKKESFPLTVTSAQKNPTAFYLCASSSPRELFFGEGSRLTVL.

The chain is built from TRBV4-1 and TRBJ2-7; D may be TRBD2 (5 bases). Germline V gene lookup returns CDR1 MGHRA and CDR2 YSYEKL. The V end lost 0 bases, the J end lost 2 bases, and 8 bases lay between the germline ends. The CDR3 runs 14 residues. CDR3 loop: CASSQERGPYEQYF. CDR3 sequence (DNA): TGCGCCAGCAGCCAAGAAAGAGGGCCCTACGAGCAGTACTTC.

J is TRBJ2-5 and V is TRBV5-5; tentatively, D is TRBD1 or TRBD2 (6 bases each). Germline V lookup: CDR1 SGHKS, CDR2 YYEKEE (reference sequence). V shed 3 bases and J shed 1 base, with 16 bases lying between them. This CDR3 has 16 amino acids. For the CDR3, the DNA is TGTGCCAGCAGCTCCTTAGGGGGGACGTCCCAAGAGACCCAGTACTTC. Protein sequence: CASSSLGGTSQETQYF.

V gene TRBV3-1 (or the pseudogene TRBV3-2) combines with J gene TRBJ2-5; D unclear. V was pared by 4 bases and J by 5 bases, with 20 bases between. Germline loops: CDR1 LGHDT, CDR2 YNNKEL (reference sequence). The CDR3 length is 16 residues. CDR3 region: CASSREIPPSQETQYF. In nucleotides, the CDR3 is TGTGCCAGCAGCCGAGAGATCCCCCCCTCACAGGAGACCCAGTACTTC.

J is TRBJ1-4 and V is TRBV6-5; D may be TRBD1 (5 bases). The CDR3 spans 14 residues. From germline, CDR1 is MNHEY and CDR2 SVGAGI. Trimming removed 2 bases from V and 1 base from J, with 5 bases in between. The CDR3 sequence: CASSYRGTNEKLFF. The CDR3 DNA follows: TGTGCCAGCAGTTACAGGGGAACTAATGAAAAACTGTTTTTT.

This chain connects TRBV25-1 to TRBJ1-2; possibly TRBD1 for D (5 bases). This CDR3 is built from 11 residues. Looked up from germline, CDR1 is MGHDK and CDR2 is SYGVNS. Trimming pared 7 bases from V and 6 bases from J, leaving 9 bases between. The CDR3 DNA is TGTGCCAGCAACCCAGGGAATGGCTACACCTTC. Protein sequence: CASNPGNGYTF.

The CDR3 region is CASSLMGREDYGYTF. The CDR3 DNA is TGTGCCAGCAGCTTGATGGGCAGGGAAGACTATGGCTACACCTTC. The chain has TRBV7-8 and TRBJ1-2; perhaps TRBD1 as D (5 bases). CDR3 length: 15 residues. Germline CDR1 is SGHVS and CDR2 is FQNEAQ. V gave up 3 bases and J gave up 3 bases, with 14 bases separating them.

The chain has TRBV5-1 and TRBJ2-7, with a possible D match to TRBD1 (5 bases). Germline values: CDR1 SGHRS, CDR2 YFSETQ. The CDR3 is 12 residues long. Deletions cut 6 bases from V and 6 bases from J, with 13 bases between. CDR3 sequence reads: CASTGLGIEQYF. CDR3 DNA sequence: TGCGCCAGCACAGGGTTGGGGATCGAGCAGTACTTC.

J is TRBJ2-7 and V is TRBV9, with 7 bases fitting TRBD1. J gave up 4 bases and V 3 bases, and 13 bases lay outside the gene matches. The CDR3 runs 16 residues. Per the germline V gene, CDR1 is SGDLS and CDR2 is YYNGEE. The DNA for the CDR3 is TGTGCCAGCAGCGCCACTACAGGGGTAAGAGGGTACGAGCAGTACTTC. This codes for CASSATTGVRGYEQYF.

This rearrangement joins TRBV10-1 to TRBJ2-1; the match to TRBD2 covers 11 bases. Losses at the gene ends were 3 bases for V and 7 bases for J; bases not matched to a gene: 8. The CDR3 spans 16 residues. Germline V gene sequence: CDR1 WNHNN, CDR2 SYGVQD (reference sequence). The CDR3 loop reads CASSDQLAGGINEQFF. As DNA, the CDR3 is TGCGCCAGCAGTGATCAGCTAGCGGGAGGAATAAATGAGCAGTTCTTC.

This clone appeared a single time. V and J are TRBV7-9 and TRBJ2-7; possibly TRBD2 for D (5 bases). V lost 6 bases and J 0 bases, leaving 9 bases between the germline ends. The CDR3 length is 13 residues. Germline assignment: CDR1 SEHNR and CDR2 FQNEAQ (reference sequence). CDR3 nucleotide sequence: TGTGCCAGCAGAGCGGAGAGCTCCTACGAGCAGTACTTC. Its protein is CASRAESSYEQYF.

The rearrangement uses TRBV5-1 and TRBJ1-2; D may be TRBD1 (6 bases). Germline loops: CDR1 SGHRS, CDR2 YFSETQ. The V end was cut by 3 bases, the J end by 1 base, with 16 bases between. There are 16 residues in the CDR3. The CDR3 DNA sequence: TGCGCCAGCAGCTCCGGACAGCGAGAAAGTAACTATGGCTACACCTTC. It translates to CASSSGQRESNYGYTF.

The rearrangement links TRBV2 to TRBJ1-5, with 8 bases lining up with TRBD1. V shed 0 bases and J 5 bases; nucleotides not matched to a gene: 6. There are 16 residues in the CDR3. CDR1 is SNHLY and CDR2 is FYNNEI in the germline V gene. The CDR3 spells CASSEARGQGYQPQHF. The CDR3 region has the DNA TGTGCCAGCAGTGAAGCGCGCGGACAGGGTTATCAGCCCCAGCATTTT. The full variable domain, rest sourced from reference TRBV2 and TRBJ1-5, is EPEVTQTPSHQVTQMGQEVILRCVPISNHLYFYWYRQILGQKVEFLVSFYNNEISEKSEIFDDQFSVERPDGSNFTLKIRSTKLEDSAMYFCASSEARGQGYQPQHFGDGTRLSIL.

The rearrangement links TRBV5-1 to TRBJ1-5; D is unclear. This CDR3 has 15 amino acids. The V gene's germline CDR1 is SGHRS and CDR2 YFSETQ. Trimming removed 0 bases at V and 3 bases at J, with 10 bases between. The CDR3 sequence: CASSLDGYVNQPQHF. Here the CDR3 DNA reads TGCGCCAGCAGCTTGGACGGCTATGTCAATCAGCCCCAGCATTTT. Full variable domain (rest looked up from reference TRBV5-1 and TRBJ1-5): KAGVTQTPRYLIKTRGQQVTLSCSPISGHRSVSWYQQTPGQGLQFLFEYFSETQRNKGNFPGRFSGRQFSNSRSEMNVSTLELGDSALYLCASSLDGYVNQPQHFGDGTRLSIL.

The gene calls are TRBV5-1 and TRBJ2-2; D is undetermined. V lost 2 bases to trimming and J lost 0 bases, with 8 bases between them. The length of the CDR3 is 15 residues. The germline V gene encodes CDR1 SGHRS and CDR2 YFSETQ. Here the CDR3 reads CASSFSSPNTGELFF. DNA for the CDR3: TGCGCCAGCAGCTTTAGTAGCCCGAACACCGGGGAGCTGTTTTTT.

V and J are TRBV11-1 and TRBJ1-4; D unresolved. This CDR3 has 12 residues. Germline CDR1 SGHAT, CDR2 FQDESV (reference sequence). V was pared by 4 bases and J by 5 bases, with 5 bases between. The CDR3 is CASSSPNEKLFF. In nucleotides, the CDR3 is TGTGCCAGCAGCTCACCGAATGAAAAACTGTTTTTT.

DNA for the CDR3: TGTGCCAGCAGCTCCGGGACCCAAGAGACCCAGTACTTC. Its translation is CASSSGTQETQYF. This chain joins TRBV7-7 and TRBJ2-5; D might be TRBD1 or TRBD2, each matching 5 bases. Trimming stripped 4 bases from V and 1 base from J, with 7 bases between. Germline CDR1 reads SSHAT; CDR2 reads FNYEAQ (reference sequence). The CDR3 contains 13 residues.

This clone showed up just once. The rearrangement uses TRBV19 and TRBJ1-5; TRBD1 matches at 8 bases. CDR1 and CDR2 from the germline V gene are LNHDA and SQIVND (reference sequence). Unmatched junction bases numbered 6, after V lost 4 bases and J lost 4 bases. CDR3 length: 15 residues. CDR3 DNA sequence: TGTGCCAGTAGTACCGGCAGGGGGCCAAATCAGCCCCAGCATTTT. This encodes CASSTGRGPNQPQHF.

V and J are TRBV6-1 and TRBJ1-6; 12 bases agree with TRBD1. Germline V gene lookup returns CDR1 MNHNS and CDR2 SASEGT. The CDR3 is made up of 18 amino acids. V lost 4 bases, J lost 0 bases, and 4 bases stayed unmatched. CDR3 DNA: TGTGCCAGCAGTGTGGGGACAGGGGGCGGCTCCTATAATTCACCCCTCCACTTT. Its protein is CASSVGTGGGSYNSPLHF.

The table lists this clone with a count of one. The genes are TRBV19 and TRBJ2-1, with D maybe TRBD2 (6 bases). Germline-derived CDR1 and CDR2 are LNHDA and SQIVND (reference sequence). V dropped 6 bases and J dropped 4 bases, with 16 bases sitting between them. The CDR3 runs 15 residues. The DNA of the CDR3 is TGTGCCAGTAGCGGGAGTGAGGGAAAATACAATGAGCAGTTCTTC. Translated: CASSGSEGKYNEQFF.

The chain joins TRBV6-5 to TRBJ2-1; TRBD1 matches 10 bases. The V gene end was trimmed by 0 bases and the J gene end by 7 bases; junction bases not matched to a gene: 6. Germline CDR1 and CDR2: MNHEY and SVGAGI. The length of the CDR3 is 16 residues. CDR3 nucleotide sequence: TGTGCCAGCAGTTACTCGAGGGGACAGGGGATAAATGAGCAGTTCTTC. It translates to CASSYSRGQGINEQFF.